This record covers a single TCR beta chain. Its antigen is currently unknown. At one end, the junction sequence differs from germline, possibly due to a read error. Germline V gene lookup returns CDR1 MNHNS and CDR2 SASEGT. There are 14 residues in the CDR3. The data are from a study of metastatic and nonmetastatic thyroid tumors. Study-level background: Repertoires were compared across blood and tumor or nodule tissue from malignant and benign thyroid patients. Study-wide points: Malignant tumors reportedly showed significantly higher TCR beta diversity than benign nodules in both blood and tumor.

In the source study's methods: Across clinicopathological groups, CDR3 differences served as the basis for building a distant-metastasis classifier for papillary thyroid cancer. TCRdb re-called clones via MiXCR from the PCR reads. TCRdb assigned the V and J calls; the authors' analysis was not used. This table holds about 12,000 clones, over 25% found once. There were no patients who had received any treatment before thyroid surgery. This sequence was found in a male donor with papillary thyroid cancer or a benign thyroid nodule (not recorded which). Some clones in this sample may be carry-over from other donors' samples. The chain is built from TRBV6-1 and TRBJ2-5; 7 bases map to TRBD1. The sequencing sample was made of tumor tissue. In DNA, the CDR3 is TGTGCCAGCAGTACACGGACAGGACAAGAGACCCATTACTTC. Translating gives CASSTRTGQETHYF.